Here is one T cell receptor (beta chain) with its context. The V gene lost 1 base and the J gene lost 3 bases, with 13 bases spanning the gap. Germline CDR1 SGHNT, CDR2 YENEEA. This CDR3 comprises 15 residues. The sample comes from a study of PD-L1 blockade in urothelial cancer. TCRdb's table, derived via immunoSEQ multiplex PCR, lists solely in-frame clones and lacks some. The table includes about 25,000 clones, about four fifths detected once. Time point given: peripheral blood 6 weeks after treatment start. V gene TRBV11-3 combines with J gene TRBJ2-7; TRBD2 is a possible D gene (6 bases). The clonotype was recovered from a man in his 70s with urothelial cancer. The sample in question was PBMCs, obtained around atezolizumab (anti-PD-L1) treatment. The CDR3 region has the DNA TGTGCCAGCAGCTTAGGGGCTAGCGTCAACTACGAGCAGTACTTC. Residues: CASSLGASVNYEQYF.